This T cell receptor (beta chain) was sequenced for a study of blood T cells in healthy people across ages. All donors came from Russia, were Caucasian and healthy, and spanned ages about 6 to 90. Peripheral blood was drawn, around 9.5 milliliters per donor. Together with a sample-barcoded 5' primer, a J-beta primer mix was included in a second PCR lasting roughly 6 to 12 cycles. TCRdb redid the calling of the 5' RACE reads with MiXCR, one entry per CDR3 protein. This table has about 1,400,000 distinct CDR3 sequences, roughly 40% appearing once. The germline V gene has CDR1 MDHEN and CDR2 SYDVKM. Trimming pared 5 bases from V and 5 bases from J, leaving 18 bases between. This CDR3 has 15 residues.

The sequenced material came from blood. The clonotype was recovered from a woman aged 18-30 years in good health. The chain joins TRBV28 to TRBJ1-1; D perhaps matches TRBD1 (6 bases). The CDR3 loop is CASSDLGGLETEAFF. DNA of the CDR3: TGTGCCAGCAGTGACCTGGGGGGCTTGGAGACTGAAGCTTTCTTT. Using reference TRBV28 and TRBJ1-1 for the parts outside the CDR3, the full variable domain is DVKVTQSSRYLVKRTGEKVFLECVQDMDHENMFWYRQDPGLGLRLIYFSYDVKMKEKGDIPEGYSVSREKKERFSLILESASTNQTSMYLCASSDLGGLETEAFFGQGTRLTVV.